Presented here are 15 T cell receptor beta chains from one specimen sequenced in a study of shared clonotypes between healthy human individuals. CD45RO-negative, CCR7-selected cells formed the naive CD8 fraction, which excluded terminally differentiated effector memory CD45RA+ cells. Profiled with immunoSEQ multiplex PCR; TCRdb holds only in-frame clones, not every one. The sample lists more than 600,000 clones, 92% seen once, with about a quarter in the top ten. The sequenced material came from naive CD8+ T cells sorted from blood. These receptor sequences come from a man aged 25 to 45 in good health.

This chain joins TRBV28 and TRBJ1-2; 7 nucleotides align to TRBD1. V dropped 5 bases and J dropped 0; count of bases not matched to a gene: 15. Germline CDR1 reads MDHEN; CDR2 reads SYDVKM. The CDR3 runs to 18 residues. The CDR3 loop reads CASSPRTGVFPANYGYTF. The CDR3 nucleotides read TGTGCCAGCAGTCCCAGGACAGGAGTATTTCCAGCTAACTATGGCTACACCTTC.

The rearrangement uses TRBV7-2 and TRBJ2-3, with 11 bases matching TRBD2. The CDR3 is made up of 18 amino acids. With V trimmed by 2 bases and J by 2 bases, 9 bases remained unmatched. CDR1 and CDR2 (germline): SGHTA, FQGNSA. This CDR3 reads CASSLLAGTSGYTDTQYF. CDR3 coding DNA: TGTGCCAGCAGCTTACTCGCCGGGACTAGCGGTTACACAGATACGCAGTATTTT.

The chain recombines TRBV18 with TRBJ1-1; D is possibly TRBD1 (6 bases). Germline CDR1 reads KGHSH; CDR2 reads LQKENI. CDR3 length: 16 residues. Deletions cut 3 bases from V and 3 bases from J, with 17 bases between. Here the CDR3 reads CASSPWQGTVDTEAFF. DNA of the CDR3: TGTGCCAGCTCACCCTGGCAGGGGACTGTGGACACTGAAGCTTTCTTT.

V usage is TRBV30 and J usage is TRBJ2-7; perhaps TRBD2 as D (6 bases). CDR1 and CDR2 (germline): GTSNPN, SVGIG (reference sequence). The length of the CDR3 is 12 residues. Trimming took 4 bases from V and 3 from J, leaving 10 bases between them. Here the CDR3 reads CAWKQEGYEQYF. CDR3 bases: TGTGCCTGGAAACAGGAGGGCTACGAGCAGTACTTC.

This chain uses TRBV28 with TRBJ1-5; 7 bases fit TRBD1. Trimming took 4 bases from V and 6 from J; bases not matched to a gene: 9. The germline CDR1 and CDR2 sequences are MDHEN and SYDVKM. CDR3 size: 15 residues. CDR3 protein: CASSSSGQTIQPQHF. Written as DNA, the CDR3 is TGTGCCAGCAGTTCCTCGGGACAGACTATTCAGCCCCAGCATTTT. Complete variable domain (other parts from reference TRBV28 and TRBJ1-5): DVKVTQSSRYLVKRTGEKVFLECVQDMDHENMFWYRQDPGLGLRLIYFSYDVKMKEKGDIPEGYSVSREKKERFSLILESASTNQTSMYLCASSSSGQTIQPQHFGDGTRLSIL.

CDR3 residues: CASGPQETQYF. The CDR3 DNA reads as TGTGCCAGCGGCCCCCAAGAGACCCAGTACTTC. The chain recombines TRBV28 with TRBJ2-5; unclear D gene. The CDR3 is 11 amino acids. CDR1 is MDHEN, CDR2 SYDVKM, per germline. Trimming pared 8 bases from V and 1 base from J, leaving 5 bases between.

This sequence joins TRBV4-3 and TRBJ1-3, with D maybe TRBD1 (5 bases). The germline CDR1 and CDR2 sequences are LGHNA and YSLEER. Trimming cost V 0 bases and J 0 bases, with 12 bases left between them. The CDR3 length is 17 residues. As DNA, the CDR3 is TGCGCCAGCAGCCAAGACGGGACGGCCATCTCTGGAAACACCATATATTTT. Its protein product is CASSQDGTAISGNTIYF.

The chain is built from TRBV28 and TRBJ1-2; tentatively, D is TRBD1 (6 bases). The CDR3 contains 13 residues. Germline CDR1 reads MDHEN; CDR2 reads SYDVKM. V lost 4 bases and J 4 bases, leaving 10 bases between the germline ends. The CDR3 region is CASSSQGSYGYTF. The CDR3 DNA reads TGTGCCAGCAGTTCACAGGGCTCCTATGGCTACACCTTC.

This clone was detected once. This chain connects TRBV28 to TRBJ2-1; 9 nucleotides agree with TRBD2. CDR1 and CDR2 from the germline V gene are MDHEN and SYDVKM. The CDR3 totals 14 residues. V lost 5 bases, J lost 7 bases, and 6 bases stayed unmatched. The CDR3 DNA reads TGTGCCAGCAGTGTGGGACTAGCATTGAATGAGCAGTTCTTC. It translates to CASSVGLALNEQFF.

This chain links TRBV27 with TRBJ2-2; the D is unclear. The CDR3 contains 13 residues. Trimming cost V 3 bases and J 8 bases, with 10 bases left between them. The V gene's germline CDR1 is MNHEY and CDR2 SMNVEV (reference sequence). The CDR3 region is CASSFSVAGELFF. CDR3 bases: TGTGCCAGCAGTTTCTCGGTAGCTGGGGAGCTGTTTTTT.

The rearrangement uses TRBV13 and TRBJ2-1, with 9 nucleotides matching TRBD1. CDR3 length: 15 residues. The V segment lost 5 bases and the J segment 8 bases; nucleotides outside the gene matches: 10. Germline V gene lookup returns CDR1 PRHDT and CDR2 FYEKMQ (reference sequence). The CDR3 region is CASSPRGQGGDEQFF. CDR3 sequence (DNA): TGTGCCAGCAGCCCACGGGGACAGGGAGGGGATGAGCAGTTCTTC.

The gene calls are TRBV28 and TRBJ2-3, with D perhaps matching TRBD2 (5 bases). Trimming cost V 9 bases and J 6 bases, with 22 bases left between them. CDR1 and CDR2 from the germline V gene are MDHEN and SYDVKM. CDR3 length: 15 amino acids. CDR3 residues: CASIPHGLAWDTQYF. The DNA for the CDR3 is TGTGCCAGTATCCCCCACGGGCTAGCCTGGGATACGCAGTATTTT.

This CDR3 reads CASSLLNLAYNEQFF. The CDR3 DNA follows: TGTGCCAGCAGTTTATTAAATTTGGCCTACAATGAGCAGTTCTTC. The rearrangement uses TRBV28 and TRBJ2-1; D gene ambiguous. The CDR3 contains 15 residues. V was clipped by 1 base and J by 2 bases, with 9 bases between them. CDR1 is MDHEN, CDR2 SYDVKM, per germline.

The chain recombines TRBV25-1 with TRBJ1-3, with D unclear. The germline V gene has CDR1 MGHDK and CDR2 SYGVNS. There are 14 residues in the CDR3. V lost 5 bases, J lost 0 bases, and 8 bases lay in between. The CDR3 DNA reads TGTGCCAGCAGTACGGGGAGCTCTGGAAACACCATATATTTT. Its protein product is CASSTGSSGNTIYF.

The chain is built from TRBV7-8 and TRBJ2-5, with 10 bases identical to TRBD1. Germline CDR1 and CDR2: SGHVS and FQNEAQ. Trimming at V came to 1 base and at J to 5 bases, leaving 1 base not matched to a gene. This CDR3 region has 14 residues. The CDR3 reads CASSLGTGGETQYF. The CDR3 DNA sequence: TGTGCCAGCAGCTTAGGGACAGGGGGGGAGACCCAGTACTTC. Variable domain in full (rest from reference TRBV7-8 and TRBJ2-5): GAGVSQSPRYKVAKRGQDVALRCDPISGHVSLFWYQQALGQGPEFLTYFQNEAQLDKSGLPSDRFFAERPEGSVSTLKIQRTQQEDSAVYLCASSLGTGGETQYFGPGTRLLVL.